One and the same sample provided the 5 T cell receptor beta chains below, sequenced in a study of blood T cells in healthy people across ages. Sample-barcoded 5' priming and a J-beta primer mix drove a second PCR of about 6 to 12 cycles. MiXCR, applied by TCRdb to the 5' RACE reads, yields one record per CDR3 protein. The sample consists of hundreds of thousands of distinct CDR3 sequences, over 40% of them appearing once. What was sequenced was blood. The receptors shown here come from an elderly woman in good health.

The rearrangement joins TRBV5-1 to TRBJ2-2, with 8 positions matching TRBD2. In germline, CDR1 is SGHRS, CDR2 YFSETQ. This CDR3 contains 18 residues. J was trimmed by 0 bases and V by 0 bases; bases with no gene match: 7. The CDR3 reads CASSLDPRGASNTGELFF. CDR3 nucleotide sequence: TGCGCCAGCAGCTTGGACCCGCGGGGGGCTTCGAACACCGGGGAGCTGTTTTTT.

A note on this clonotype: One end of the junction fails to match germline, which may point to a read error. V is TRBV29-1 and J is TRBJ1-5, with D perhaps TRBD1 (5 bases). Germline assignment: CDR1 SQVTM and CDR2 ANQGSEA. The length of the CDR3 is 13 residues. This CDR3 is CSVAGQSNQPRHF. Written as DNA, the CDR3 is TGCAGCGTTGCGGGGCAGAGCAATCAGCCCCGGCATTTT.

The rearrangement uses TRBV11-2 and TRBJ1-4; perhaps TRBD1 as D (5 bases). V lost 1 base to trimming and J lost 8 bases, with 14 bases between them. Germline-derived CDR1 and CDR2 are SGHAT and FQNNGV. CDR3 length equals 15 residues. CDR3 amino acids: CASSLGGGTHEKLFF. Written as DNA, the CDR3 is TGTGCCAGCAGCTTAGGGGGGGGGACCCACGAAAAACTGTTTTTT.

This chain links TRBV5-5 with TRBJ2-3; 9 bases fit TRBD2. The CDR3 loop spans 16 amino acids. Looked up from germline, CDR1 is SGHKS and CDR2 is YYEKEE (reference sequence). Losses at the gene ends were 3 bases for V and 0 bases for J; bases not matched to a gene: 5. Here the CDR3 reads CASSSQLAGSTDTQYF. The CDR3 DNA is TGTGCCAGCAGCTCGCAACTAGCGGGTAGCACAGATACGCAGTATTTT.

This clonotype was counted many times. The chain recombines TRBV20-1 with TRBJ2-7; 10 nucleotides line up with TRBD2. CDR1 is DFQATT, CDR2 SNEGSKA, per germline (reference sequence). The CDR3 length is 14 residues. After removal of 5 bases from V and 7 bases from J, the junction contained 11 bases not matched to a gene. The DNA for the CDR3 is TGCAGTGCTCCATGGGCTAGCGGGGGATGGGAGCAGTACTTC. This gives the protein CSAPWASGGWEQYF.